This TCR beta chain was identified during a study of shared clonotypes between healthy human individuals. Overall study: Donors consisted of two women and a few men between 18 and 49. Every donor yielded three CD4 naive, three CD4 memory, two CD8 naive and one CD8 memory plate.

J lost 4 bases, V lost 1 base, and 3 bases had no gene match. Germline CDR1 and CDR2: MGHDK and SYGVNS. CDR3 length: 14 amino acids. Authors' data handling: Filtering was not the same, since immunoSEQ gave junction-only sequences without quality scores. Clones were sequenced by immunoSEQ multiplex PCR, and TCRdb holds only the in-frame ones, with some missing. D and trimming come from the DNA, and the V and J calls and clone size come from that table. The data show about 1.5 million clones, with nearly 99% seen just once and roughly 0.45% held by the top ten. The sequencing input was naive CD4+ T cells sorted from blood. Sample subset: CD45RA+ positively selected. This sequence originates from a man aged 25 to 40 in good health. V and J are TRBV25-1 and TRBJ1-2, with TRBD1 matching 7 bases. CDR3 loop: CASSELGQPYGYTF. CDR3 DNA: TGTGCCAGCAGTGAATTGGGACAGCCCTATGGCTACACCTTC.